These 15 T cell receptor beta chains originate from one sample sequenced in a study of CD8+ T cells in alopecia areata. RNA, once extracted, was reverse transcribed into cDNA for use as the sequencing template. The protocol was immunoSEQ multiplex PCR, while the TCRdb copy is restricted to in-frame clones and leaves out a portion. This sample carries some 11,000 clones, roughly 56% of them seen once, and the ten largest clones take around 8%. Peripheral blood and lesional scalp punch biopsies were taken from alopecia areata patients. Material: skin, obtained at week 0. The receptors here all came from a human donor with alopecia areata.

This CDR3 is CASSLGTSGGHETQYF. In nucleotides, the CDR3 is TGCGCCAGCAGCTTGGGGACTAGCGGAGGTCACGAGACCCAGTACTTC. The rearrangement uses TRBV5-1 and TRBJ2-5; 10 nucleotides match TRBD2. V lost 0 bases to trimming and J lost 5 bases; unmatched junction nucleotides: 7. Per germline, CDR1 SGHRS and CDR2 YFSETQ. The CDR3 loop spans 16 amino acids.

J is TRBJ2-2 and V is TRBV19; D could derive from TRBD1 or TRBD2 (7 bases each). Trimming removed 6 bases at V and 7 bases at J, with 15 bases between. This CDR3 is 14 amino acids long. CDR1 and CDR2 (germline): LNHDA, SQIVND (reference sequence). The CDR3 nucleotides are TGTGCCAGTAGCCCCAGGGGGGGGTTCGGGGAGCTGTTTTTT. This gives the protein CASSPRGGFGELFF.

This chain uses TRBV5-4 with TRBJ2-3; TRBD2 agrees at 12 bases. This CDR3 comprises 19 residues. Looked up from germline, CDR1 is SGHNT and CDR2 is YYREEE (reference sequence). Trimming removed 0 bases from V and 0 bases from J; junction bases left unmatched: 8. The CDR3 sequence is CASSLEGLAGGWSTDTQYF. The CDR3 DNA follows: TGTGCCAGCAGCTTGGAAGGGCTAGCGGGAGGGTGGAGCACAGATACGCAGTATTTT.

This clone turned up a few times. The chain joins TRBV9 to TRBJ1-5, with TRBD1 identical over 8 bases. This CDR3 is built from 17 residues. V lost 4 bases, J lost 4 bases, and 13 bases stayed unmatched. CDR1 is SGDLS and CDR2 is YYNGEE in the germline V gene. The CDR3 reads CASSSTRGPGRNQPQHF. The CDR3 region has the DNA TGTGCCAGCAGCTCGACCAGGGGGCCGGGGCGTAATCAGCCCCAGCATTTT.

V and J are TRBV19 and TRBJ1-5, with 7 bases matching TRBD1. With V trimmed by 3 bases and J by 7 bases, 3 bases remained unmatched. The CDR3 covers 13 residues. The germline V gene encodes CDR1 LNHDA and CDR2 SQIVND (reference sequence). The CDR3: CASSIQGGQPQHF. In DNA, the CDR3 is TGTGCCAGTAGTATTCAGGGGGGGCAGCCCCAGCATTTT.

V is TRBV2 and J is TRBJ2-1, with D maybe TRBD1 (5 bases). V lost 8 bases to trimming and J lost 4 bases, with 15 bases between them. The CDR3 spans 14 residues. CDR1 is SNHLY, CDR2 FYNNEI, per germline. As DNA, the CDR3 is TGTGCCAGCCTCCCAGGCCAGGGTTACAATGAGCAGTTCTTC. This codes for CASLPGQGYNEQFF.

The CDR3 region is CASSQDTQRTEAFF. CDR3 DNA: TGTGCCAGCAGCCAAGATACCCAGCGCACTGAAGCTTTCTTT. The gene calls are TRBV6-1 and TRBJ1-1; no reliable D call. V lost 6 bases and J lost 4, with 15 bases in between. Germline loops: CDR1 MNHNS, CDR2 SASEGT. This CDR3 comprises 14 residues.

J is TRBJ1-3 and V is TRBV29-1, with 7 positions matching TRBD1. Germline trimming cut 1 base from V and 6 bases from J; bases unmatched to any gene: 3. The CDR3 runs to 13 residues. Germline V gene data show CDR1 as SQVTM and CDR2 as ANQGSEA. The CDR3 spells CSVEGDRENTIYF. The CDR3 coding sequence is TGCAGCGTTGAAGGGGACAGAGAAAACACCATATATTTT.

V is TRBV5-1 and J is TRBJ2-1; 11 bases line up with TRBD2. The CDR3 spans 15 residues. The junction had 8 bases not matched to a gene; V was cut back by 2 bases and J by 10 bases. The V gene's germline CDR1 is SGHRS and CDR2 YFSETQ. The CDR3 region has the DNA TGCGCCAGCAGCTTATCCCTAGCGGGAGGCTCGGAGCAGTTCTTC. Protein sequence: CASSLSLAGGSEQFF.

The chain employs TRBV19 and TRBJ2-7, with 11 positions matching TRBD2. The CDR3 extends over 17 amino acids. Germline loops: CDR1 LNHDA, CDR2 SQIVND (reference sequence). V trimming: 2 bases; J trimming: 1 base; junction bases outside the gene matches: 7. CDR3 protein: CASSIKTSGIPSYEQYF. The CDR3 DNA is TGTGCCAGTAGTATAAAGACTAGCGGGATCCCGTCCTACGAGCAGTACTTC. The full variable domain, rest sourced from reference TRBV19 and TRBJ2-7, is DGGITQSPKYLFRKEGQNVTLSCEQNLNHDAMYWYRQDPGQGLRLIYYSQIVNDFQKGDIAEGYSVSREKKESFPLTVTSAQKNPTAFYLCASSIKTSGIPSYEQYFGPGTRLTVT.

CDR3 residues: CASSTAGTGAGNTIYF. Here the CDR3 DNA reads TGTGCCAGCAGCACGGCCGGGACAGGGGCTGGAAACACCATATATTTT. V and J are TRBV9 and TRBJ1-3, with 10 bases matching TRBD1. Germline loops: CDR1 SGDLS, CDR2 YYNGEE. This CDR3 spans 16 amino acids. The V gene end was trimmed by 4 bases and the J gene end by 2 bases; junction bases not matched to a gene: 6. Supplemented by reference TRBV9 and TRBJ1-3, the full variable domain reads DSGVTQTPKHLITATGQRVTLRCSPRSGDLSVYWYQQSLDQGLQFLIQYYNGEERAKGNILERFSAQQFPDLHSELNLSSLELGDSALYFCASSTAGTGAGNTIYFGEGSWLTVV.

This sequence joins TRBV7-3 and TRBJ1-2; TRBD1 might be the D (5 bases). Trimming stripped 2 bases from V and 5 bases from J, with 12 bases between. The CDR3 runs 14 residues. CDR1 and CDR2 from the germline V gene are SGHTA and FQGTGA. CDR3 nucleotides: TGTGCCAGCAGCTTAGCGCAGGAGGGGTATGGCTACACCTTC. Encoded protein: CASSLAQEGYGYTF.

The rearrangement uses TRBV30 and TRBJ1-1, with TRBD1 matching over 11 bases. The germline V gene encodes CDR1 GTSNPN and CDR2 SVGIG (reference sequence). With V trimmed by 3 bases and J by 5 bases, 8 bases remained unmatched. CDR3 length equals 15 residues. CDR3 DNA sequence: TGTGCCTGGAGCCACCAGGACAGGGGGCAGACTGAAGCTTTCTTT. Translated, it gives CAWSHQDRGQTEAFF.

The V and J genes are TRBV7-8 and TRBJ1-4, with D perhaps matching TRBD1 (6 bases). In germline, CDR1 is SGHVS, CDR2 FQNEAQ. V was pared by 3 bases and J by 4 bases, with 12 bases between. The CDR3 loop spans 15 amino acids. In DNA form, the CDR3 reads TGTGCCAGCAGCTTTTACAGGGTTGGTAATGAAAAACTGTTTTTT. Translation gives CASSFYRVGNEKLFF.

The table lists this clone with a count of one. V is TRBV11-3 and J is TRBJ2-2; no clear D. Per the germline V gene, CDR1 is SGHNT and CDR2 is YENEEA. Trimming removed 5 bases from V and 2 bases from J, with 9 bases in between. The CDR3 extends over 14 amino acids. In nucleotides, the CDR3 is TGTGCCAGCAGCCCCCTTACTAACACCGGGGAGCTGTTTTTT. Its protein product is CASSPLTNTGELFF.